The 8 T cell receptor beta chains below were found in one sample sequenced in a study of shared clonotypes between healthy human individuals. Generated by immunoSEQ multiplex PCR, the TCRdb table keeps only in-frame clones and is missing some. The table has roughly 2 million clones, almost 96% seen once. Input material: naive CD4+ T cells sorted from blood. Noted subset: CD45RA+ positively selected. The origin of the receptors is a man in his late teens or twenties in good health.

This clone was observed a single time. Other DNA sequences of this sample code for an identical CDR3. This rearrangement joins TRBV5-1 to TRBJ1-1; no clear D. V lost 0 bases and J 0 bases, leaving 6 bases between the germline ends. The CDR3 has 14 amino acids. Germline assignment: CDR1 SGHRS and CDR2 YFSETQ. CDR3 sequence (DNA): TGCGCCAGCAGCTTGGAGGGATTGAACACTGAAGCTTTCTTT. Amino acids: CASSLEGLNTEAFF. Full variable domain (outside the CDR3, taken from reference TRBV5-1 and TRBJ1-1): KAGVTQTPRYLIKTRGQQVTLSCSPISGHRSVSWYQQTPGQGLQFLFEYFSETQRNKGNFPGRFSGRQFSNSRSEMNVSTLELGDSALYLCASSLEGLNTEAFFGQGTRLTVV.

The chain joins TRBV5-1 to TRBJ2-3, with 10 bases lining up with TRBD2. With V trimmed by 0 bases and J by 4 bases, 5 bases remained unmatched. The CDR3 is 16 amino acids. The V gene's germline CDR1 is SGHRS and CDR2 YFSETQ. The CDR3 region has the DNA TGCGCCAGCAGCTTGGAGGGACTAGCGAGGGCAGATACGCAGTATTTT. This translates into CASSLEGLARADTQYF.

This clone was observed a handful of times. The chain carries TRBV5-1 and TRBJ1-2; 10 bases fit TRBD1. Looked up from germline, CDR1 is SGHRS and CDR2 is YFSETQ. The CDR3 spans 16 residues. The ends lost 3 bases at V and 0 bases at J; junction bases unmatched: 5. The CDR3 loop reads CASSSGTGAANYGYTF. CDR3 coding DNA: TGCGCCAGCAGCTCCGGGACAGGGGCCGCTAACTATGGCTACACCTTC. Together with reference TRBV5-1 and TRBJ1-2, the CDR3 gives the full variable domain: KAGVTQTPRYLIKTRGQQVTLSCSPISGHRSVSWYQQTPGQGLQFLFEYFSETQRNKGNFPGRFSGRQFSNSRSEMNVSTLELGDSALYLCASSSGTGAANYGYTFGSGTRLTVV.

The rearrangement joins TRBV7-2 to TRBJ2-7, with D unresolved. CDR3 length equals 13 residues. CDR1 SGHTA and CDR2 FQGNSA come from the germline V gene. Trimming removed 7 bases at V and 2 bases at J, with 12 bases between. CDR3 region: CASTSPLAYEQYF. In nucleotides, the CDR3 is TGTGCCAGCACCTCGCCGTTAGCCTACGAGCAGTACTTC.

This chain connects TRBV6-6 to TRBJ1-1, with D hard to call. Germline lookup yields CDR1 MNHNY and CDR2 SVGAGI (reference sequence). Trimming stripped 10 bases from V and 11 bases from J, with 14 bases between. The CDR3 spans 10 residues. The CDR3 sequence: CATRERAAFF. In DNA form, the CDR3 reads TGTGCCACCCGGGAAAGGGCGGCTTTCTTT.

The chain has TRBV19 and TRBJ1-1, with D unresolved. The CDR3 spans 14 residues. Trimming removed 3 bases from V and 2 bases from J, with 10 bases in between. Germline assignment: CDR1 LNHDA and CDR2 SQIVND (reference sequence). The CDR3 sequence is CASSIPQRNTEAFF. For the CDR3, the DNA is TGTGCCAGTAGTATCCCCCAAAGAAACACTGAAGCTTTCTTT.

The chain uses TRBV5-1 and TRBJ2-2, with 9 bases that match TRBD2. Germline values: CDR1 SGHRS, CDR2 YFSETQ. The CDR3 has 16 residues. V shed 1 base, J shed 7 bases, and the junction held 8 bases outside the gene matches. The CDR3 here is CASSLMSSGTGGELFF. CDR3 DNA sequence: TGCGCCAGCAGCTTGATGTCTAGCGGGACGGGCGGGGAGCTGTTTTTT.

As for this clone: Other DNA sequences in this specimen translate into the identical CDR3. The J gene is TRBJ1-6, the V gene TRBV6-5, with 7 bases identical to TRBD1. The CDR3 contains 15 residues. Per the germline V gene, CDR1 is MNHEY and CDR2 is SVGAGI. Trimming cost V 2 bases and J 4 bases; bases outside gene matches: 2. The CDR3, as DNA: TGTGCCAGCAGTTACGGGACAGCTTATAATTCACCCCTCCACTTT. Amino acids: CASSYGTAYNSPLHF.